These 5 T cell receptor beta chains were sequenced from one sample in a study of CD4 T cells in lung cancer. PBMCs were cultured 13 days with mutant 27-mer peptides, then restimulated with peptide-pulsed autologous B cells. Live IFNgamma-secreting T cells were sorted after restimulation with peptide-pulsed B cells. Limiting-dilution expansion used approximately 3 or 10 sorted cells per well for roughly 14 to 22 days. Generated by immunoSEQ multiplex PCR, the TCRdb table keeps only in-frame clones and is missing some. The data show 350 to 400 clones, roughly 92% seen once. These TCRs' antigens remain unknown. Sequences were obtained from a CD4+ T cell line or clone grown in culture. The receptors originated from a woman aged 60-70 years with non-small cell lung cancer. Some clones in this sample may be carry-over from other donors' samples.

CDR3 nucleotide sequence: TGTGCCAGTAGGGACCGGGACAGGGCCTACGAGCAGTACTTC. Translated: CASRDRDRAYEQYF. The rearrangement uses TRBV19 and TRBJ2-7; TRBD1 aligns across 9 bases. Germline CDR1 LNHDA, CDR2 SQIVND (reference sequence). The CDR3 sequence is 14 residues long. The V segment lost 6 bases and the J segment 2 bases; nucleotides outside the gene matches: 5.

V and J are TRBV7-5 and TRBJ2-3; TRBD2 is the table's D call and was not checked against the DNA. TRBV7-5 is assigned pseudogene status. This CDR3 is 18 amino acids long. CDR3 sequence (DNA): TGTGCCAGCAGCGCCTCACGGACTAGCGGGGGGGGCACAGATACGCAGTATTTT. Translated: CASSASRTSGGGTDTQYF.

The genes are TRBV7-6 and TRBJ2-3; no definite D call. CDR1 and CDR2 (germline): SGHVS, FNYEAQ. Trimming removed 6 bases at V and 4 bases at J, with 23 bases between. This CDR3 region has 17 residues. CDR3 DNA: TGTGCCAGCAGTCGAAACGGCGTTGAGATTGGGGCAGATACGCAGTATTTT. This encodes CASSRNGVEIGADTQYF.

The chain links TRBV28 to TRBJ1-4, with D maybe TRBD1 (5 bases). Germline CDR1 MDHEN, CDR2 SYDVKM. The V end lost 4 bases, the J end lost 0 bases, and 12 bases lay between the germline ends. The CDR3 extends over 16 amino acids. The DNA of the CDR3 is TGTGCCAGCAGTTCCCCGGCGGGGGCAACTAATGAAAAACTGTTTTTT. Translating it yields CASSSPAGATNEKLFF.

This chain links TRBV7-9 with TRBJ1-1, with unresolved D. This CDR3 region has 16 residues. Germline V gene lookup returns CDR1 SEHNR and CDR2 FQNEAQ (reference sequence). Between the trimmed V and J ends, which lost 0 bases and 3 bases, there was a span of 14 bases. This chain's CDR3 is CASSLARWVTDTEAFF. Here the CDR3 DNA reads TGTGCCAGCAGCTTAGCGCGTTGGGTCACCGACACTGAAGCTTTCTTT.